The rows below give T cell receptor beta chains drawn from one sample of a study of CD8+ T cells in alopecia areata. Using immunoSEQ multiplex PCR, the repertoire was profiled, and TCRdb retains in-frame clones only, with some absent. The table lists 150,000 to 190,000 clones, around half of them singletons. The sequencing here drew on CD8+ T cells sorted from blood, taken at week 0. These receptors were collected from a human donor with alopecia areata. Both conserved end residues are part of each CDR3. The order of the fields is V gene, J gene, clone size, D gene, CDR3 length, CDR3 DNA, CDR3 protein. A D gene is named only where the DNA matches it firmly. Not every row has a clone size; where given, it reads once, few, many or a size class.

TRBV29-1,TRBJ1-2,NA,NA,11,TGCAGCGTTATGGATAACTATGGCTACACCTTC,CSVMDNYGYTF
TRBV18,TRBJ2-1,few,NA,11,TGTGCCAGCTCCCCCGGGGATGAGCAGTTCTTC,CASSPGDEQFF
TRBV11-2,TRBJ1-5,NA,NA,16,TGTGCCAGCAGCTTAGATACGGGGGGCGGGAATCAGCCCCAGCATTTT,CASSLDTGGGNQPQHF
TRBV29-1,TRBJ2-3,NA,TRBD2,14,TGCAGCGTTACCGGGGAGGGCAGTCTGGATACGCAGTATTTT,CSVTGEGSLDTQYF
TRBV7-3,TRBJ1-1,few,NA,13,TGTGCCAGCAGCTTTGGGGCTGGCACTGAAGCTTTCTTT,CASSFGAGTEAFF
TRBV10-3,TRBJ2-7,few,NA,15,TGTGCCATCAGTGAGTCGGGGACGGCCTCCTACGAGCAGTACTTC,CAISESGTASYEQYF
TRBV10-3,TRBJ2-7,NA,NA,13,TGTGCCATCAGTGAAGGGGCCTCCTACGAGCAGTACTTC,CAISEGASYEQYF
TRBV25-1,TRBJ1-2,few,NA,14,TGTGCCAGCAGTGGAGTCGAAACTGTCTATGGCTACACCTTC,CASSGVETVYGYTF
TRBV9,TRBJ2-1,NA,NA,14,TGTGCCAGCAGCCCAAGAGACAGATACAATGAGCAGTTCTTC,CASSPRDRYNEQFF
TRBV13,TRBJ2-1,many,TRBD2,14,TGTGCCAGCAGCACCCTAGCGGGGGGGCCCGAGCAGTTCTTC,CASSTLAGGPEQFF
TRBV30,TRBJ2-1,NA,TRBD2,15,TGTGCCTGGACACCCACTAGCGGGGCATACAATGAGCAGTTCTTC,CAWTPTSGAYNEQFF
TRBV4-1,TRBJ2-7,NA,NA,14,TGCGCCAGCAGCCCCCTAGGGGGTGTTTACGAGCAGTACTTC,CASSPLGGVYEQYF
TRBV6-5,TRBJ1-6,NA,TRBD1,14,TGTGCCAGCAGACCCGGACAGGGACGATCACCCCTCCACTTT,CASRPGQGRSPLHF
TRBV6-5,TRBJ1-1,once,NA,13,TGTGCCAGCAGTACGGACAGGAACACTGAAGCTTTCTTT,CASSTDRNTEAFF
TRBV19,TRBJ1-2,NA,TRBD1,13,TGTGCCACTAGGGACAGGGAGTGGTATGGCTACACCTTC,CATRDREWYGYTF
TRBV25-1,TRBJ2-1,once,NA,15,TGTGCCAGCAGTGAGGTACTATCCCGTTACAATGAGCAGTTCTTC,CASSEVLSRYNEQFF
TRBV13,TRBJ1-2,NA,NA,15,TGTGCCAGCAGCTCCCGAGAGGGGGTATTGTATGGCTACACCTTC,CASSSREGVLYGYTF
TRBV13,TRBJ2-7,NA,NA,16,TGTGCCAGCAGCATAGGGGACGGCTTGAGCTCCTACGAGCAGTACTTC,CASSIGDGLSSYEQYF
TRBV5-1,TRBJ2-1,once,NA,12,TGCGCCAGCGGATTGAGTAGGGATGAGCAGTTCTTC,CASGLSRDEQFF
TRBV29-1,TRBJ1-1,few,TRBD1,13,TGCAGCGCCGAGGGGGCAGCCGACACTGAAGCTTTCTTT,CSAEGAADTEAFF
TRBV30,TRBJ2-3,NA,TRBD1,14,TGTGCCTGGAGTGCGGGACAGGGGGCAGATACGCAGTATTTT,CAWSAGQGADTQYF
TRBV6-1,TRBJ1-4,once,NA,12,TGTGCCAGCAGTGAATACAGAATCGAGCTGTTTTTT,CASSEYRIELFF
TRBV5-4,TRBJ2-1,NA,NA,16,TGTGCCAGCAGCTTGGGCAGGGACCCACCCTACAATGAGCAGTTCTTC,CASSLGRDPPYNEQFF
TRBV6-5,TRBJ2-1,NA,NA,15,TGTGCCAGCAGTTACTCTGACAGGTTCTACAATGAGCAGTTCTTC,CASSYSDRFYNEQFF
TRBV29-1,TRBJ1-2,once,NA,12,TGCAGCGTTGAACAGGGGAACTATGGCTACACCTTC,CSVEQGNYGYTF
TRBV15,TRBJ2-3,NA,TRBD1,14,TGTGCCACCAGGGAAGGGGGCGGCACAGATACGCAGTATTTT,CATREGGGTDTQYF
TRBV23-1,TRBJ1-3,NA,NA,14,TGCGCCAGCAGCCAAACCAAGGATGGCCACACCATATATTTT,CASSQTKDGHTIYF
TRBV10-2,TRBJ1-1,few,NA,12,TGCGCCAGCAGTGAGGCAAGGGAGGGAGCTTTCTTT,CASSEAREGAFF
TRBV18,TRBJ1-4,NA,NA,15,TGTGCCAGCTCACCAGGGGTGAGAACTAATGAAAAACTGTTTTTT,CASSPGVRTNEKLFF
TRBV29-1,TRBJ2-5,NA,NA,14,TGCAGCGCTAGAACCCTAGCCGCCCAAGAGACCCAGTACTTC,CSARTLAAQETQYF
TRBV6-6,TRBJ2-7,few,TRBD2,13,TGTGCCAGCAGAGGAGCGGGGGGGAGCGAGCAGTACTTC,CASRGAGGSEQYF
TRBV7-3,TRBJ2-3,once,NA,13,TGTGCCAGCAGCGTTGGCTTGGCAGATACGCAGTATTTT,CASSVGLADTQYF
TRBV11-2,TRBJ2-5,NA,TRBD2,15,TGTGCCAGCAGCTCCCGACTAGCGAGGGAGGAGACCCAGTACTTC,CASSSRLAREETQYF
TRBV29-1,TRBJ1-2,NA,NA,13,TGCAGCGTTGATTATAGGGACGGATATGGCTACACCTTC,CSVDYRDGYGYTF
TRBV2,TRBJ1-2,NA,NA,13,TGTGCCAGCAGCGAAACAGCGAGCTATGGCTACACCTTC,CASSETASYGYTF
TRBV19,TRBJ2-6,once,NA,16,TGTGCCAGTAGTGGCGTAGAGGGGGCTGGGGCCAACGTCCTGACTTTC,CASSGVEGAGANVLTF
TRBV4-3,TRBJ2-1,NA,TRBD1,18,TGCGCCAGCAGCCAATTTACAGCCGGGACAGGGGTTGTCAATGAGCAGTTCTTC,CASSQFTAGTGVVNEQFF
TRBV5-6,TRBJ2-3,few,NA,14,TGTGCCAGCAGCTTGGCCGGGGTCACAGATACGCAGTATTTT,CASSLAGVTDTQYF
TRBV7-8,TRBJ2-2,NA,NA,15,TGTGCCAGCAGCTTCAACGTCCGGAACACCGGGGAGCTGTTTTTT,CASSFNVRNTGELFF
TRBV30,TRBJ2-1,NA,NA,15,TGTGCCTGGACCACCCTGAGGGGGTTCTACAATGAGCAGTTCTTC,CAWTTLRGFYNEQFF
TRBV7-8,TRBJ2-7,NA,NA,12,TGTGCCAGCAGCTTAGTCCAGGGCGAGCAGTACTTC,CASSLVQGEQYF
TRBV27,TRBJ2-7,NA,NA,14,TGTGCCAGCAGTTCCAACAGGGTATTCTACGAGCAGTACTTC,CASSSNRVFYEQYF
TRBV29-1,TRBJ2-1,few,NA,12,TGCAGCGTTATTCTGGGAACTAATGAGCAGTTCTTC,CSVILGTNEQFF
TRBV9,TRBJ1-1,NA,NA,14,TGTGCCAGCAGCGGCTCCGGGGCCGGCACTGAAGCTTTCTTT,CASSGSGAGTEAFF
TRBV5-6,TRBJ1-6,NA,TRBD1,14,TGTGCCAGCAGCCTGCAGGGGGCGAGTTCACCCCTCCACTTT,CASSLQGASSPLHF
TRBV27,TRBJ1-2,NA,TRBD1,14,TGTGCCAGCAGTCCAGACAGGGTTAACTATGGCTACACCTTC,CASSPDRVNYGYTF
TRBV30,TRBJ2-7,NA,TRBD1,13,TGTGCCTGGAGCACAGGGGGCGGCTACGAGCAGTACTTC,CAWSTGGGYEQYF
TRBV5-6,TRBJ2-7,NA,TRBD2,14,TGTGCCAGCAGATCCGGGACTAGCGGGTACGAGCAGTACTTC,CASRSGTSGYEQYF
TRBV5-6,TRBJ1-4,NA,NA,17,TGTGCCAGCAGCTTGGCCCGTAACGGGCCAACTAATGAAAAACTGTTTTTT,CASSLARNGPTNEKLFF
TRBV7-9,TRBJ1-2,NA,NA,14,TGTGCCAGCAGCGCCAGCGAGGACTCCTATGGCTACACCTTC,CASSASEDSYGYTF
TRBV5-1,TRBJ1-1,once,NA,14,TGCGCCAGCAGCTTGGTTTCGTCGGACACTGAAGCTTTCTTT,CASSLVSSDTEAFF
TRBV27,TRBJ2-1,NA,NA,18,TGTGCCAGCAGTTTATACTCCAGGGGGGGTAGCTCCTACAATGAGCAGTTCTTC,CASSLYSRGGSSYNEQFF
TRBV5-1,TRBJ2-3,NA,TRBD1,18,TGCGCCAGCAGCTTGGGGATCCCGACAGGGGGCCATGAAGATACGCAGTATTTT,CASSLGIPTGGHEDTQYF
TRBV14,TRBJ2-6,few,NA,18,TGTGCCAGCAGCCAAGATCACAGGGTCCTCTCTGGGGCCAACGTCCTGACTTTC,CASSQDHRVLSGANVLTF
TRBV7-8,TRBJ2-7,NA,TRBD1,14,TGTGCCAGCAGCCGAGGCGGACAGGGCTACGAGCAGTACTTC,CASSRGGQGYEQYF
TRBV7-2,TRBJ1-1,NA,NA,12,TGTGCCAGCAGTCAAAAGGACACTGAAGCTTTCTTT,CASSQKDTEAFF
TRBV4-1,TRBJ1-1,NA,NA,15,TGCGCCAGCAGCCAACGCGGGGCTGGGGTCACTGAAGCTTTCTTT,CASSQRGAGVTEAFF
TRBV5-6,TRBJ2-1,NA,NA,13,TGTGCCAGCAGCTTGTTAGAGGGAGATGAGCAGTTCTTC,CASSLLEGDEQFF
TRBV4-3,TRBJ2-3,many,NA,17,TGCGCCAGCAGCCAAGGAGCCGGGCCGCCTAGCACAGATACGCAGTATTTT,CASSQGAGPPSTDTQYF